This T cell receptor beta chain was identified during a study of memory CD4+ T cells and cytomegalovirus serostatus. The sort gate was single viable CD3+CD4+CD8-CD45RO+ cells for memory CD4+ T cells. The study, taken as a whole, reports: Each of approximately 73 CMV-associated TCRbeta sequences occurred in one to five individuals.

A note on this clone: Its antigen is not identified.

The CDR3 spans 15 residues. Trimming removed 7 bases at V and 2 bases at J, with 17 bases between. The germline CDR1 and CDR2 sequences are MDHEN and SYDVKM. Profiled with immunoSEQ multiplex PCR; TCRdb holds only in-frame clones, not every one. The table has about 92,000 clones, around 80% seen once. Material for sequencing was memory CD4+ T cells from blood. The clonotype originates from an adult in good health and CMV-seropositive. This chain uses TRBV28 with TRBJ2-5, with D possibly TRBD2 on 5 matching bases. CDR3 loop: CASNSRGLGQETQYF. The CDR3, as DNA: TGTGCCAGCAACTCTCGGGGTTTGGGTCAAGAGACCCAGTACTTC.